This T cell receptor (beta chain) was documented in a study of CD8+ T cells in alopecia areata. This clone has just a few counts. Gene names denote mouse genes. Read data end 4 residues before the CDR3 end; the end is taken from the germline J gene. The CDR3 sequence is 15 residues long. Per the germline V gene, CDR1 is NSQYPW and CDR2 is LRSPGD (reference sequence). RNA extraction and reverse transcription yielded cDNA as sequencing template. Profiling relied on immunoSEQ multiplex PCR, and the TCRdb table lists in-frame clones only, not all of them. The profile covers about 110,000 clones, none occurring a single time.

V gene TRBV1 combines with J gene TRBJ1-4; 9 bases fit TRBD1. This receptor was taken from a C3H/HeJ mouse with alopecia areata. The MHC haplotype of the strain is H2-k. The specimen was lesional skin. CDR3 bases read: TGCACCTGCAGTGCAGCCGGGACAGGGTCCGAA. Translation gives CTCSAAGTGSE. The full CDR3 reads CTCSAAGTGSERLFF.